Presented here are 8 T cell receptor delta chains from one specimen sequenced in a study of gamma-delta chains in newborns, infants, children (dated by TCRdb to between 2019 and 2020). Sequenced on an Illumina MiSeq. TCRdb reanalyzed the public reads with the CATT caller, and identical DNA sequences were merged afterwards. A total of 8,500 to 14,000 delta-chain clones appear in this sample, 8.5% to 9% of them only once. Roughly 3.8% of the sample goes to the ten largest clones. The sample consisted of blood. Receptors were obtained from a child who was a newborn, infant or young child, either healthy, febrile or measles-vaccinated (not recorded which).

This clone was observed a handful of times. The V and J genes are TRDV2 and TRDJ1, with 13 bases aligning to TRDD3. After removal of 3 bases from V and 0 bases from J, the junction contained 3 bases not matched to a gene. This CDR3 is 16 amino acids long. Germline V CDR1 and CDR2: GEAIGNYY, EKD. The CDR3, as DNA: TGTGCCTGTGACCGACTGGGGGATACGAACACCGATAAACTCATCTTT. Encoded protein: CACDRLGDTNTDKLIF.

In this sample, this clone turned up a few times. CDR3 DNA: TGTGCCTGTGCCGCCCTGGGGGCCGACGTGAAAGCCGATAAACTCATCTTT. It codes for CACAALGADVKADKLIF. The rearrangement links TRDV2 to TRDJ1; 7 nucleotides align to TRDD3. V shed 5 bases, J shed 3 bases, and the junction held 17 bases outside the gene matches. Germline lookup yields CDR1 GEAIGNYY and CDR2 EKD. This CDR3 is built from 17 residues.

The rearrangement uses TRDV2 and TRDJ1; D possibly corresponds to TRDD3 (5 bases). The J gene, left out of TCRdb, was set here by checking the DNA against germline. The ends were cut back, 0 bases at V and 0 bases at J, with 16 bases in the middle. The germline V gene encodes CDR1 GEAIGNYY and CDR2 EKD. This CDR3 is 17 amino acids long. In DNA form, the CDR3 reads TGTGCCTGTGACACCATCCTGTGGGATTACAACACCGATAAACTCATCTTT. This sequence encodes CACDTILWDYNTDKLIF.

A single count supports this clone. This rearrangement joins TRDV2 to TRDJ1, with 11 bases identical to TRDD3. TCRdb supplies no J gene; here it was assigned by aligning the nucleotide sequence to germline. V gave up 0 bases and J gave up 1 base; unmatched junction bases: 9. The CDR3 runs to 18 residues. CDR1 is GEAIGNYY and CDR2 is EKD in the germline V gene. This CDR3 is CACDTVGGYETSTDKLIF. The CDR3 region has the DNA TGTGCCTGTGACACCGTTGGGGGATACGAAACGAGCACCGATAAACTCATCTTT.

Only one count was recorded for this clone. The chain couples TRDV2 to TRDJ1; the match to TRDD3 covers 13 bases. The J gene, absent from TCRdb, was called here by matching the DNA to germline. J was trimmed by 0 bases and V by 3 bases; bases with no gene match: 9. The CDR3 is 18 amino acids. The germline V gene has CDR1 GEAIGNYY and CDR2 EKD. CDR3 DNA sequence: TGTGCCTGTGACGCGTTGGTACTGGGGGATACGAACACCGATAAACTCATCTTT. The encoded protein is CACDALVLGDTNTDKLIF.

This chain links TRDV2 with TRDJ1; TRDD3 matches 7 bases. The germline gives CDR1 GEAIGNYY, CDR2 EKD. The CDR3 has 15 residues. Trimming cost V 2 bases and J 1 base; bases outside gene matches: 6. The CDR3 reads CACDRVGEITDKLIF. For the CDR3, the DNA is TGTGCCTGTGACAGGGTGGGGGAAATCACCGATAAACTCATCTTT.

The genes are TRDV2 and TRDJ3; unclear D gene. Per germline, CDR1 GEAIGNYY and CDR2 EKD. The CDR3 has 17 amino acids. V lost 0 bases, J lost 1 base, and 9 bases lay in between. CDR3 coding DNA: TGTGCCTGTGACACCATTGCAGGGTCCTGGGACACCCGACAGATGTTTTTC. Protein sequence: CACDTIAGSWDTRQMFF.

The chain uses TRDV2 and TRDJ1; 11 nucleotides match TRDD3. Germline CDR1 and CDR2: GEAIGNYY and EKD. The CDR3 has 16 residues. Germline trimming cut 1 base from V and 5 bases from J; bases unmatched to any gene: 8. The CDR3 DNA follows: TGTGCCTGTGACACGCTGGGGGATACCCCTCGAGATAAACTCATCTTT. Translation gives CACDTLGDTPRDKLIF.